The present TCR beta chain was sequenced within a study of somatic mutations in cytotoxic T cells in rheumatoid arthritis. Generated by immunoSEQ multiplex PCR, the TCRdb table keeps only in-frame clones and is missing some. The data contain about 10,000 clones, more than 70% of them seen just once; the ten biggest clones take up over 10%. General study findings and limits: Just what the expanded CD8+ clones targeted, in terms of antigens, remained unknown.

On this clone: The antigen remains unidentified.

This CDR3 is built from 12 residues. Germline CDR1 reads SQVTM; CDR2 reads ANQGSEA. Between the trimmed V and J ends, which lost 1 base and 1 base, there was a span of 4 bases. The sample was CD8+ T cells sorted from blood. This sequence joins TRBV29-1 and TRBJ1-1, with D uncertain. This TCR was recovered from an adult with rheumatoid arthritis. The CDR3 protein is CSVEVQNTEAFF. CDR3 bases: TGCAGCGTTGAAGTCCAGAACACTGAAGCTTTCTTT.